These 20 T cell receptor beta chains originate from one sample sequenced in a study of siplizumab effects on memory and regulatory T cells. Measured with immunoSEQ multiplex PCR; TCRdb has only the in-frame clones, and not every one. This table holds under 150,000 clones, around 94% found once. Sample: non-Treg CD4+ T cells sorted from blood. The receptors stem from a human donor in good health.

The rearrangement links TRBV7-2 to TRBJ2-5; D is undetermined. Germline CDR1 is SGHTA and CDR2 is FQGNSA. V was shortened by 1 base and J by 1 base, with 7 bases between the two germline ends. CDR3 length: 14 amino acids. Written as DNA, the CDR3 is TGTGCCAGCAGCTTAGGAGGTAGCCAAGAGACCCAGTACTTC. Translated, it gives CASSLGGSQETQYF.

This CDR3 is CASSLRGRNNEQFF. CDR3 DNA sequence: TGTGCCAGCAGTTTAAGAGGGAGGAACAATGAGCAGTTCTTC. The chain is built from TRBV27 and TRBJ2-1; tentative D call: TRBD2 (6 bases). Trimming took off 2 bases at V and 5 bases at J, with 10 bases between the two ends. The germline gives CDR1 MNHEY, CDR2 SMNVEV (reference sequence). This CDR3 spans 14 amino acids.

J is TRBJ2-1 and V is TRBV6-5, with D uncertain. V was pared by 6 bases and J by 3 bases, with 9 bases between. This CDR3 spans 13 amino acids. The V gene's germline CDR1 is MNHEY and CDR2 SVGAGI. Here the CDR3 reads CASSPLLYNEQFF. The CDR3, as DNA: TGTGCCAGCAGCCCGCTCCTCTACAATGAGCAGTTCTTC.

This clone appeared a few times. The CDR3 bases are TGTGCCAGTTCACAGGGAGGTACCTACGAGCAGTACTTC. The encoded protein is CASSQGGTYEQYF. The chain joins TRBV19 to TRBJ2-7; D may correspond to TRBD1 or TRBD2 (6 bases each). The CDR3 is made up of 13 amino acids. The V end lost 8 bases, the J end lost 2 bases, and 13 bases lay between the germline ends. The germline V gene encodes CDR1 LNHDA and CDR2 SQIVND (reference sequence).

The CDR3 is CASSDQRPYEQYF. CDR3 nucleotides: TGCGCCAGCAGTGATCAGCGGCCCTACGAGCAGTACTTC. The rearrangement joins TRBV10-2 to TRBJ2-7, with D perhaps TRBD2 (5 bases). Germline CDR1 and CDR2: WSHSY and SAAADI. The CDR3 covers 13 residues. V lost 3 bases and J lost 2, with 8 bases in between.

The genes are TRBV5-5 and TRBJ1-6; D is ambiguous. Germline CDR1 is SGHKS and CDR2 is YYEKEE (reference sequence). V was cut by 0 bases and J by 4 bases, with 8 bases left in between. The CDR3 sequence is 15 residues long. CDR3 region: CASSLATIYNSPLHF. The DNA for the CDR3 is TGTGCCAGCAGCTTGGCAACAATTTATAATTCACCCCTCCACTTT.

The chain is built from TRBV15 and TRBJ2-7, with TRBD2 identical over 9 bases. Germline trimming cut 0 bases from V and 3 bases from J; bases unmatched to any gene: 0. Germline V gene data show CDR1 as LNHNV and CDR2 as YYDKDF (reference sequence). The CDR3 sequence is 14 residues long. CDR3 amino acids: CATSREAGGYEQYF. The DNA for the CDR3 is TGTGCCACCAGCAGAGAAGCGGGGGGCTACGAGCAGTACTTC.

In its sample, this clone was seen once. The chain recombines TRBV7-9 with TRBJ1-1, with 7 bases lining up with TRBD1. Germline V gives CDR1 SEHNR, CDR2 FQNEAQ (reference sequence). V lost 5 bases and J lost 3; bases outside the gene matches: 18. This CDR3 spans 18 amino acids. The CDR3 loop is CASSQGSGTASLDTEAFF. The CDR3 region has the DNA TGTGCCAGCAGCCAAGGGTCGGGGACAGCGTCCCTTGACACTGAAGCTTTCTTT.

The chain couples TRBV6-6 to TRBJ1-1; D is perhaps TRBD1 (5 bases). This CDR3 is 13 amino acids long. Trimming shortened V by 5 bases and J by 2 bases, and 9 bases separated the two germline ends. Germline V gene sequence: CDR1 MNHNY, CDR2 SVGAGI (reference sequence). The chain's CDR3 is CASSTQGNTEAFF. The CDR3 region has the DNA TGTGCCAGCAGTACTCAGGGTAACACTGAAGCTTTCTTT.

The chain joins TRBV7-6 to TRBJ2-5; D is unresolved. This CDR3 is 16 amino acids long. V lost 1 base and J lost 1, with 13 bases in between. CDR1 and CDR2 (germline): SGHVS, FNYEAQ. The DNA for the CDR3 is TGTGCCAGCAGCTTAGTGTTCCGGGTCGTCCAAGAGACCCAGTACTTC. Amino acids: CASSLVFRVVQETQYF.

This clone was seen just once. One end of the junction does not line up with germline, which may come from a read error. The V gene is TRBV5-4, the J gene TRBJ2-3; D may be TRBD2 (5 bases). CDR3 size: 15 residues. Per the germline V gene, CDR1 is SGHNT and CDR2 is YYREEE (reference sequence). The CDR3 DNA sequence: TGCGCCAGCAGCCCCATGCGGGCTTACACAGATACGCAGTATTTT. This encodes CASSPMRAYTDTQYF.

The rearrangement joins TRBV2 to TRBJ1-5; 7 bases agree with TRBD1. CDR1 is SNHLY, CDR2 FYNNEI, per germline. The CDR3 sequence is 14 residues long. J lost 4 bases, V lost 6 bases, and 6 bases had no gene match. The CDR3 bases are TGTGCCAGCAGCAAGGACAGGAATAATCAGCCCCAGCATTTT. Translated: CASSKDRNNQPQHF.

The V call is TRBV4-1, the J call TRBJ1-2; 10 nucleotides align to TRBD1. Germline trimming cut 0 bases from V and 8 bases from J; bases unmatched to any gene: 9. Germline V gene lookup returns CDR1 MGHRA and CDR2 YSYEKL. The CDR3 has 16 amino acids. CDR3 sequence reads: CASSQDFGTGVGGYTF. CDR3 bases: TGCGCCAGCAGCCAAGATTTTGGGACAGGGGTAGGAGGCTACACCTTC.

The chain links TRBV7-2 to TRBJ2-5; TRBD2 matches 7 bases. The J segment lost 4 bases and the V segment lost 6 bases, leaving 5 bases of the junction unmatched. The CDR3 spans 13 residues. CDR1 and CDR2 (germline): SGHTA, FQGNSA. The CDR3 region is CASRPGGAETQYF. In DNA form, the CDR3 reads TGTGCCAGCAGGCCGGGGGGAGCAGAGACCCAGTACTTC.

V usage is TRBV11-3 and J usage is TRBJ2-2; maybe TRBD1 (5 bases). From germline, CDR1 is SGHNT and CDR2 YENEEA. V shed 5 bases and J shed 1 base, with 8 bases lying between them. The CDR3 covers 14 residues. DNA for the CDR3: TGTGCCAGCAGCCTTCAGGGGAACACCGGGGAGCTGTTTTTT. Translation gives CASSLQGNTGELFF.

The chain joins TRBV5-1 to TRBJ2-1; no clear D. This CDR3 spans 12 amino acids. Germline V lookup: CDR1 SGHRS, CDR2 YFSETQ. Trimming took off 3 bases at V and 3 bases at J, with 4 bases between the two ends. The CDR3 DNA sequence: TGCGCCAGCAGCTGGGACTACAATGAGCAGTTCTTC. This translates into CASSWDYNEQFF.

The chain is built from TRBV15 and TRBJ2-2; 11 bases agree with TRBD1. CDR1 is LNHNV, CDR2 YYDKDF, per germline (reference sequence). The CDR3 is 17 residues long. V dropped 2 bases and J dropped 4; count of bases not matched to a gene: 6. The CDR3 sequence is CATSRPGQGAPTGELFF. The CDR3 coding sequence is TGTGCCACCAGCAGACCCGGACAGGGGGCCCCCACCGGGGAGCTGTTTTTT.

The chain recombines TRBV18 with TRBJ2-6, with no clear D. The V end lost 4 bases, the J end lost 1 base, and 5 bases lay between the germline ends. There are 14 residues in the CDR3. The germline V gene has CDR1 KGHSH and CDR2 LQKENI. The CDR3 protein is CASSHDSGANVLTF. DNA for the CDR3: TGTGCCAGCTCACATGATTCTGGGGCCAACGTCCTGACTTTC.

The CDR3 loop reads CASSETGAPNYGYTF. The CDR3 nucleotides are TGTGCCAGCAGTGAAACAGGGGCGCCTAACTATGGCTACACCTTC. The chain uses TRBV2 and TRBJ1-2; 7 bases align to TRBD1. This CDR3 contains 15 residues. Germline-derived CDR1 and CDR2 are SNHLY and FYNNEI. V lost 2 bases and J lost 0; bases outside the gene matches: 3.

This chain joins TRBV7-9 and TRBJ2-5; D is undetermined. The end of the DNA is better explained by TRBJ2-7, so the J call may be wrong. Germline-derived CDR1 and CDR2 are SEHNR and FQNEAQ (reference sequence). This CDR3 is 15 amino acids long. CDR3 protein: CASSLERAPSYEQYF. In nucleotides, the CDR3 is TGTGCCAGCAGCTTAGAAAGGGCCCCTTCCTACGAGCAGTACTTC.